This T cell receptor (beta chain) was recorded in a study of T cells in Graves' hyperthyroidism and ophthalmopathy. Turning to the study itself: The blood sample was taken at first diagnosis, before treatment began. Findings and limits, study-wide: Stable hyperthyroidism was told apart from ophthalmopathy by a model built on 13 V-J features.

Patients with ophthalmopathy all had a Clinical Activity Score of at least 3, a NOSPECS grade of at least 4 and duration under 3 months. As concerns this clonotype: No antigen is known for it. It may be a read error: a sequence one base away is much more abundant.

The CDR3 length is 15 residues. Germline V CDR1 and CDR2: ENHRY, SYGVKD. Authors of the study amplified TCR beta CDR3 regions from RNA transcripts. Using the HTBI primer set, a first-round RT-PCR was run on the TCR CDR3. Via MiXCR, TCRdb re-called the multiplex PCR reads, giving one row per CDR3 protein. This sample has 300,000 to 500,000 distinct CDR3 sequences, with around an eighth found just once. This chain joins TRBV10-3 and TRBJ1-5; 8 bases fit TRBD1. The sequenced material came from blood. This sequence was found in a middle-aged man with Graves' ophthalmopathy. Here the CDR3 DNA reads TGTGCCTTCAGTGAGTTCGGACAGGGCGGTCAGCCCCAGCATTTT. Its protein product is CAFSEFGQGGQPQHF.